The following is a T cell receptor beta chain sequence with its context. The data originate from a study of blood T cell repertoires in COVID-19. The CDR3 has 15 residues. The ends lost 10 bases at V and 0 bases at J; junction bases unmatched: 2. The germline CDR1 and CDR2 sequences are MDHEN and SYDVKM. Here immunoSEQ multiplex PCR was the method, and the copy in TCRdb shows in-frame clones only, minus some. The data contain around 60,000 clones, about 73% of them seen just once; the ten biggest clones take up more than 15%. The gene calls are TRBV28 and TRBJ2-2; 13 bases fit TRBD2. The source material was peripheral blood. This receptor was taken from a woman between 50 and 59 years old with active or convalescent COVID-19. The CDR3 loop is CATGTSGTNTGELFF. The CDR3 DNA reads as TGTGCCACCGGGACTAGCGGGACGAACACCGGGGAGCTGTTTTTT. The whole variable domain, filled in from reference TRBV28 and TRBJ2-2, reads DVKVTQSSRYLVKRTGEKVFLECVQDMDHENMFWYRQDPGLGLRLIYFSYDVKMKEKGDIPEGYSVSREKKERFSLILESASTNQTSMYLCATGTSGTNTGELFFGEGSRLTVL.